A selection of T cell receptor beta chains follows, all from one sample in a study of T-cell memory formation after mild COVID-19. TCRdb reanalysed the 5' RACE reads using MiXCR and keeps one entry per CDR3 protein. Among 400,000 or so distinct CDR3 sequences listed, 20% were seen once. Sequenced: PBMCs or a T cell subset sorted from them (not recorded which). These receptor sequences come from an adult woman who had mild COVID-19 (a few samples of this study predate the infection). Cell type and time point are not known. Both conserved end residues are part of each CDR3. The order of the fields is V gene, clone size, J gene, D gene, CDR3 DNA, CDR3 protein. The D gene is left open where the match is weak. Not every row has a clone size; where given, it reads once, few, many or a size class.

V gene: TRBV7-2; clone size: .; J gene: TRBJ2-1; D gene: .; CDR3 DNA: TGTGCCAGCAGCTTAGAATCAAGGGGGGCTTACAATGAGCAGTTCTTC; CDR3 protein: CASSLESRGAYNEQFF
V gene: TRBV4-3; clone size: many; J gene: TRBJ1-1; D gene: .; CDR3 DNA: TGCGCCAGCAGCCAAGGGACCGAGAACACTGAAGCTTTCTTT; CDR3 protein: CASSQGTENTEAFF
V gene: TRBV6-5; clone size: .; J gene: TRBJ1-4; D gene: .; CDR3 DNA: TGTGCCAGCAGTGTCGTGGTGTTGGAAAAACTGTTTTTT; CDR3 protein: CASSVVVLEKLFF
V gene: TRBV7-9; clone size: .; J gene: TRBJ1-2; D gene: .; CDR3 DNA: TGTGCCAGCAGAGAATCAAGAGGCTATGGCTACACCTTC; CDR3 protein: CASRESRGYGYTF
V gene: TRBV7-9; clone size: once; J gene: TRBJ2-2; D gene: TRBD2; CDR3 DNA: TGTGCCAGCAGCTTATCGTTAGCGGGGAGGAACACCGGGGAGCTGTTTTTT; CDR3 protein: CASSLSLAGRNTGELFF
V gene: TRBV4-1; clone size: few; J gene: TRBJ1-2; D gene: .; CDR3 DNA: TGCGCCAGCAGCCATGGACAGACGCACATCAGTGGTTACACCTTC; CDR3 protein: CASSHGQTHISGYTF
V gene: TRBV4-3; clone size: .; J gene: TRBJ2-3; D gene: TRBD2; CDR3 DNA: TGCGCCAGCAGCCAAGACCAAAGCGGGGTCGGGCAGTATTTT; CDR3 protein: CASSQDQSGVGQYF
V gene: TRBV4-1; clone size: many; J gene: TRBJ2-3; D gene: TRBD1; CDR3 DNA: TGCGCCAGCAGCTCCGGGACAGGGATCGATACGCAGTATTTT; CDR3 protein: CASSSGTGIDTQYF
V gene: TRBV7-6; clone size: .; J gene: TRBJ1-2; D gene: .; CDR3 DNA: TGTGCCAGCAGCTTTTCAGGGGACCACTATGGCTACACCTTC; CDR3 protein: CASSFSGDHYGYTF
V gene: TRBV9; clone size: .; J gene: TRBJ2-2; D gene: TRBD2; CDR3 DNA: TGTGCCAGCAGCCATGGGAACGGACTAGCGGGAGGCCGAACCGGGGAGCTGTTTTTT; CDR3 protein: CASSHGNGLAGGRTGELFF
V gene: TRBV12-3/TRBV12-4; clone size: .; J gene: TRBJ2-5; D gene: TRBD2; CDR3 DNA: TGTGCCAGCACACCCAAGCGGGGGGGCCTACTTCAAGAGACCCAGTACTTC; CDR3 protein: CASTPKRGGLLQETQYF
V gene: TRBV5-1; clone size: few; J gene: TRBJ2-5; D gene: .; CDR3 DNA: TGCGCCAGCAGCTTGGTGTCTAGATCACAAGAGACCCAGTACTTC; CDR3 protein: CASSLVSRSQETQYF
V gene: TRBV24-1; clone size: once; J gene: TRBJ1-2; D gene: TRBD1; CDR3 DNA: TGTGCCACCAGTGACGATGACAGGGTGCGTGGCTACACCTTC; CDR3 protein: CATSDDDRVRGYTF
V gene: TRBV5-1; clone size: few; J gene: TRBJ2-2; D gene: .; CDR3 DNA: TGCGCCAGCAGACCGGGGACACGTTACACCGGGGAGCTGTTTTTT; CDR3 protein: CASRPGTRYTGELFF
V gene: TRBV7-9; clone size: many; J gene: TRBJ2-5; D gene: .; CDR3 DNA: TGTGCCAGCAGCCCCATGGCGGGAGAGACCCAGTACTTC; CDR3 protein: CASSPMAGETQYF
V gene: TRBV7-6; clone size: few; J gene: TRBJ1-1; D gene: .; CDR3 DNA: TGTGCCAGCAGCTTAGTTGGTCGCCAGGACACTGAAGCTTTCTTT; CDR3 protein: CASSLVGRQDTEAFF
V gene: TRBV12-3/TRBV12-4; clone size: .; J gene: TRBJ2-1; D gene: .; CDR3 DNA: TGTGCCAGCAGGCGCAGGGACAATGAGCAGTTCTTC; CDR3 protein: CASRRRDNEQFF
V gene: TRBV7-9; clone size: few; J gene: TRBJ1-1; D gene: TRBD1; CDR3 DNA: TGTGCCAGCAGCGACGGGACAGGCTTGACTGAAGCTTTCTTT; CDR3 protein: CASSDGTGLTEAFF
V gene: TRBV5-4; clone size: few; J gene: TRBJ1-2; D gene: TRBD1; CDR3 DNA: TGTGCCAGCAGCCCTGACAGGGGAAGCTATGGCTACACCTTC; CDR3 protein: CASSPDRGSYGYTF
V gene: TRBV15; clone size: many; J gene: TRBJ1-6; D gene: .; CDR3 DNA: TGTGCCACCAGCAGAGATGGTAGGAATTCACCCCTCCACTTT; CDR3 protein: CATSRDGRNSPLHF
V gene: TRBV5-1; clone size: .; J gene: TRBJ2-5; D gene: TRBD2; CDR3 DNA: TGCGCCAGCAGCCCCGATACTAGCGGGGGTCAAGAGACCCAGTACTTC; CDR3 protein: CASSPDTSGGQETQYF
V gene: TRBV6-5; clone size: .; J gene: TRBJ2-1; D gene: .; CDR3 DNA: TGTGCCAGCAGTGGACAGACAGGGCAGTTCTTC; CDR3 protein: CASSGQTGQFF
V gene: TRBV6-2/TRBV6-3; clone size: few; J gene: TRBJ2-1; D gene: TRBD2; CDR3 DNA: TGTGCCAGCAGTTCAATAGCGGGAGAATTCCCCAATGAGCAGTTCTTC; CDR3 protein: CASSSIAGEFPNEQFF
V gene: TRBV10-3; clone size: few; J gene: TRBJ2-1; D gene: .; CDR3 DNA: TGTGCCATCAGTGAGGGGTGGACGGGCCTCTACAATGAGCAGTTCTTC; CDR3 protein: CAISEGWTGLYNEQFF
V gene: TRBV5-5; clone size: few; J gene: TRBJ2-7; D gene: .; CDR3 DNA: TGTGCCAGCAGCCAAAGGGGACCCTACGAGCAGTACTTC; CDR3 protein: CASSQRGPYEQYF
V gene: TRBV12-3/TRBV12-4; clone size: few; J gene: TRBJ2-7; D gene: .; CDR3 DNA: TGTGCCAGCAGTTTCGGTTGGGCCCACTCCTACGAGCAGTACTTC; CDR3 protein: CASSFGWAHSYEQYF
V gene: TRBV9; clone size: .; J gene: TRBJ2-1; D gene: .; CDR3 DNA: TGTGCCAGCAGCGTGACAAACCAAGAGACCCAGTTCTTC; CDR3 protein: CASSVTNQETQFF
V gene: TRBV6-1; clone size: many; J gene: TRBJ1-1; D gene: TRBD1; CDR3 DNA: TGTGCCAGCATCCGTAGGGGGCAAGGATCCGTGGACACTGAAGCTTTCTTT; CDR3 protein: CASIRRGQGSVDTEAFF
V gene: TRBV20-1; clone size: .; J gene: TRBJ1-6; D gene: .; CDR3 DNA: TGCAGTGCTGCGAATACTGGGCAGGGTTCGAGTTCACCCCTCCACTTT; CDR3 protein: CSAANTGQGSSSPLHF
V gene: TRBV4-3; clone size: .; J gene: TRBJ1-3; D gene: .; CDR3 DNA: TGCGCCAGCAGCCAAGAATTAACTGGAAACACCATATATTTT; CDR3 protein: CASSQELTGNTIYF
V gene: TRBV20-1; clone size: few; J gene: TRBJ1-5; D gene: .; CDR3 DNA: TGCAGTGCTAGAGATCGTAGGGGGGACCAGCCCCAGCATTTT; CDR3 protein: CSARDRRGDQPQHF
V gene: TRBV7-9; clone size: .; J gene: TRBJ2-7; D gene: .; CDR3 DNA: TGTGCCAGCAGCTTAGTTGGCACCCGCTCCTACGAGCAGTACTTC; CDR3 protein: CASSLVGTRSYEQYF
V gene: TRBV11-1; clone size: few; J gene: TRBJ2-5; D gene: .; CDR3 DNA: TGTGCCAGCAGCCGGAAAAGGGAGAGGGCCCCTATCGGGACCCAGTACTTC; CDR3 protein: CASSRKRERAPIGTQYF
V gene: TRBV6-5; clone size: few; J gene: TRBJ2-7; D gene: .; CDR3 DNA: TGTGCCAGCAGTACCCCTCGACGGAGTTCCTACGAGCAGTACTTC; CDR3 protein: CASSTPRRSSYEQYF
V gene: TRBV27; clone size: few; J gene: TRBJ1-5; D gene: TRBD1; CDR3 DNA: TGTGCCAGCAGTAACGACGGGACAGGCCTCCAGCATTTT; CDR3 protein: CASSNDGTGLQHF
V gene: TRBV12-5; clone size: few; J gene: TRBJ2-1; D gene: .; CDR3 DNA: TGTGCTAGTGGTTTGGTAGTCGACCGGAGCTCCTACAATGAGCAGTTCTTC; CDR3 protein: CASGLVVDRSSYNEQFF
V gene: TRBV5-6; clone size: .; J gene: TRBJ2-2; D gene: .; CDR3 DNA: TGTGCCAGCGGGGGCGTTGCGAACACCGGGGAGCTGTTTTTT; CDR3 protein: CASGGVANTGELFF
V gene: TRBV6-2/TRBV6-3; clone size: .; J gene: TRBJ1-5; D gene: .; CDR3 DNA: TGTGCCAGCAGTTACGGCGGCAGCCCCCAAGGTCAGCCCCAGCATTTT; CDR3 protein: CASSYGGSPQGQPQHF
V gene: TRBV4-1; clone size: .; J gene: TRBJ2-5; D gene: .; CDR3 DNA: TGCGCCAGCAGCCCCTTGGGCGAACAAGAGACCCAGTACTTC; CDR3 protein: CASSPLGEQETQYF
V gene: TRBV6-5; clone size: .; J gene: TRBJ2-7; D gene: TRBD1; CDR3 DNA: TGTGCCAGCAGTCTAGGGACAGGGGGAATCTACGAGCAGTACTTC; CDR3 protein: CASSLGTGGIYEQYF
V gene: TRBV27; clone size: few; J gene: TRBJ2-7; D gene: .; CDR3 DNA: TGTGCCAGCAGGAGAGAGACTAGCTACGAGCAGTACTTC; CDR3 protein: CASRRETSYEQYF
V gene: TRBV10-3; clone size: few; J gene: TRBJ1-2; D gene: .; CDR3 DNA: TGTGCCATCAGTGAGCCGGCGACGGGGGTGGCCTATGGCTACACCTTC; CDR3 protein: CAISEPATGVAYGYTF
V gene: TRBV4-1; clone size: .; J gene: TRBJ2-4; D gene: .; CDR3 DNA: TGCGCCAGCAGCCAAGATCTAACTAGCGCCAAAAACATTCAGTACTTC; CDR3 protein: CASSQDLTSAKNIQYF
V gene: TRBV5-1; clone size: few; J gene: TRBJ2-1; D gene: TRBD2; CDR3 DNA: TGCGCCAGCAGCAAAGGGACTAGCGGGACCCTTCCCTACAATGAGCAGTTCTTC; CDR3 protein: CASSKGTSGTLPYNEQFF
V gene: TRBV6-6; clone size: .; J gene: TRBJ2-7; D gene: TRBD1; CDR3 DNA: TGTGCCAGCAGTTACCGCCGACAGGGGGGGAACGAGCAGTACTTC; CDR3 protein: CASSYRRQGGNEQYF
V gene: TRBV7-8; clone size: .; J gene: TRBJ1-5; D gene: TRBD1; CDR3 DNA: TGTGCCAGCAGTTATGGACAGGGGGACAGTCAGCCCCAGCATTTT; CDR3 protein: CASSYGQGDSQPQHF